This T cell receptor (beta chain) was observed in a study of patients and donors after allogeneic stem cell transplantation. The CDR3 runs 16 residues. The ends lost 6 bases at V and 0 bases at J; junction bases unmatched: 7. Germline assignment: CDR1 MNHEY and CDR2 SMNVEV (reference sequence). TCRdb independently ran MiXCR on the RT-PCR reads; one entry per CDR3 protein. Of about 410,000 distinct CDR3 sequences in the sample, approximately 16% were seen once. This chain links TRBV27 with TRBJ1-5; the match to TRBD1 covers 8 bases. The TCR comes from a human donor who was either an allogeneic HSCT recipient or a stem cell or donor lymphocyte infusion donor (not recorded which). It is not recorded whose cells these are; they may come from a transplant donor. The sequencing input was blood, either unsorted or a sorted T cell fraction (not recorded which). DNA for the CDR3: TGTGCCAGCAGGACACAGGGGGACGATAGCAATCAGCCCCAGCATTTT. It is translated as CASRTQGDDSNQPQHF.